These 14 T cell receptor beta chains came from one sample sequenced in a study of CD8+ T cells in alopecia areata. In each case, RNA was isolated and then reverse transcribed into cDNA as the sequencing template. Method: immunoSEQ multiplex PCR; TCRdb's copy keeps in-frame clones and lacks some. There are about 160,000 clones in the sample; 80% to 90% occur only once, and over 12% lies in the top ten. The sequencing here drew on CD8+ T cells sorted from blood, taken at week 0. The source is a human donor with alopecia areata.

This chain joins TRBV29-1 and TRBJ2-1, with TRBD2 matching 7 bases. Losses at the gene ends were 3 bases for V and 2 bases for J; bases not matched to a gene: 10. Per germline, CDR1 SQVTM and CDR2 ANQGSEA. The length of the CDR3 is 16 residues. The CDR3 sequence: CSVDGRAGVPYNEQFF. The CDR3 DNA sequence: TGCAGCGTTGATGGGCGGGCGGGAGTCCCCTACAATGAGCAGTTCTTC.

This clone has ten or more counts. CDR3 region: CASSLAAGASYEQYF. The CDR3 nucleotides read TGTGCCAGCAGCTTGGCGGCGGGGGCCTCCTACGAGCAGTACTTC. The chain joins TRBV5-4 to TRBJ2-7; tentative D call: TRBD2 (7 bases). CDR1 is SGHNT and CDR2 is YYREEE in the germline V gene (reference sequence). The CDR3 is 15 amino acids. V lost 0 bases, J lost 0 bases, and 10 bases lay in between.

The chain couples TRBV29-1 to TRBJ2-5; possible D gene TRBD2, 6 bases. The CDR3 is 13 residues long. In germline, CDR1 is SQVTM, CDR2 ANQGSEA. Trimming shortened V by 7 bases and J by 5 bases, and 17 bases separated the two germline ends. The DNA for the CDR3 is TGCAGCGCCTCCGGCGGGGATTTGGAGACCCAGTACTTC. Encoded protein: CSASGGDLETQYF.

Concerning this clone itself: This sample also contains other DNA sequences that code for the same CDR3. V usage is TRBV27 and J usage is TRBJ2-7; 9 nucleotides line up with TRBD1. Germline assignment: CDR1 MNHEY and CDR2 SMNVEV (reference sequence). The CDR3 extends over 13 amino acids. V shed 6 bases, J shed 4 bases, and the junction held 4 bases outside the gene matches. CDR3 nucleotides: TGTGCCAGCAGCCCGGGACAGGGATACGAGCAGTACTTC. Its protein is CASSPGQGYEQYF.

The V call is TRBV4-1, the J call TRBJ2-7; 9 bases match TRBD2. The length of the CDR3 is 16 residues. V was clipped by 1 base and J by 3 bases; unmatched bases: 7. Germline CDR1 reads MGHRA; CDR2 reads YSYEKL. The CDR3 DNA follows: TGCGCCAGCAGCCAAGTCGAGACTAGCGGATACTACGAGCAGTACTTC. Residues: CASSQVETSGYYEQYF.

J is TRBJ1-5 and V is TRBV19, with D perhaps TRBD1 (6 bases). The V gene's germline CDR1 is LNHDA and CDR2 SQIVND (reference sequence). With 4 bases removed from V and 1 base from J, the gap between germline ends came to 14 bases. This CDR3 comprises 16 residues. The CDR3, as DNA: TGTGCCAGTAGTAGAGACAGGTTTGCCAGCAATCAGCCCCAGCATTTT. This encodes CASSRDRFASNQPQHF. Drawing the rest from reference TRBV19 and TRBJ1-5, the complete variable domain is DGGITQSPKYLFRKEGQNVTLSCEQNLNHDAMYWYRQDPGQGLRLIYYSQIVNDFQKGDIAEGYSVSREKKESFPLTVTSAQKNPTAFYLCASSRDRFASNQPQHFGDGTRLSIL.

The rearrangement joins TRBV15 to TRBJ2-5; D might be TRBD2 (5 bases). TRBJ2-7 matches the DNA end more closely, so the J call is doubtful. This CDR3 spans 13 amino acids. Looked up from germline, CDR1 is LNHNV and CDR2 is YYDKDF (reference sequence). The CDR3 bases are TGTGCCACCAGAGGTAGCGAGTCCTACGAGCAGTACTTC. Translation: CATRGSESYEQYF.

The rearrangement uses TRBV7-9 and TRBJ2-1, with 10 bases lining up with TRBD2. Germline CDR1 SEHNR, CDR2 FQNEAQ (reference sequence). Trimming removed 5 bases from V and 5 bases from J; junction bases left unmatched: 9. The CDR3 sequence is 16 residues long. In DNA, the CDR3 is TGTGCCAGCAGCGGACCTAGCGGGAGTAGCCACAATGAGCAGTTCTTC. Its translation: CASSGPSGSSHNEQFF.

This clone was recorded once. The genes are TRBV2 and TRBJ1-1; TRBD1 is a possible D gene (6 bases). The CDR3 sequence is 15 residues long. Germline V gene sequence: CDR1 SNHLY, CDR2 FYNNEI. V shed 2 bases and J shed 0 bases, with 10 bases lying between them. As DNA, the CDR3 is TGTGCCAGCAGTGAATGGACAGCTATGAACACTGAAGCTTTCTTT. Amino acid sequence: CASSEWTAMNTEAFF.

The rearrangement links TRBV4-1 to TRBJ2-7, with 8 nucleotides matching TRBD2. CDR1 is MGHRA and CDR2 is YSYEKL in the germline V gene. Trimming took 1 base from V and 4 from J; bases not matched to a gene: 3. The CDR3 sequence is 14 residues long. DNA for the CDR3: TGCGCCAGCAGCCAAGGGCGGGGGGCATACGAGCAGTACTTC. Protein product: CASSQGRGAYEQYF.

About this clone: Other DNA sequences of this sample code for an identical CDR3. CDR3 bases: TGTGCCAGCAGCGGGGGGCAGGCGGAAGCTTTCTTT. It specifies CASSGGQAEAFF. The chain couples TRBV9 to TRBJ1-1; TRBD1 is a possible D gene (6 bases). CDR3 length equals 12 residues. The V end lost 3 bases, the J end lost 8 bases, and 11 bases lay between the germline ends. Germline loops: CDR1 SGDLS, CDR2 YYNGEE.

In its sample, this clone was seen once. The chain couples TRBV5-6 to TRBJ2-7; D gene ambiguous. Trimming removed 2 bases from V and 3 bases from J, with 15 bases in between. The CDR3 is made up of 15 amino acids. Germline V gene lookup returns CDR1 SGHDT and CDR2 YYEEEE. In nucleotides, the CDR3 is TGTGCCAGCAGCTTTCGCCCTCTGGACGGCTACGAGCAGTACTTC. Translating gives CASSFRPLDGYEQYF.

The DNA of the CDR3 is TGCGCCAGCAGTGAGGTACAGGGGGAGACCCAGTACTTC. Translation: CASSEVQGETQYF. The V gene is TRBV10-1, the J gene TRBJ2-5; 7 nucleotides match TRBD1. The CDR3 has 13 amino acids. J gave up 5 bases and V 2 bases, and 2 bases lay outside the gene matches. Germline V gives CDR1 WNHNN, CDR2 SYGVQD (reference sequence).

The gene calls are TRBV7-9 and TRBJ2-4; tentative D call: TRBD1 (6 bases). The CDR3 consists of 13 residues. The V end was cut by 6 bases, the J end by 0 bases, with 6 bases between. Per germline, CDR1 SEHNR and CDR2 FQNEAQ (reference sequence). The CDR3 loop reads CASRGGAKNIQYF. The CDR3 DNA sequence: TGTGCCAGCAGAGGGGGAGCCAAAAACATTCAGTACTTC.